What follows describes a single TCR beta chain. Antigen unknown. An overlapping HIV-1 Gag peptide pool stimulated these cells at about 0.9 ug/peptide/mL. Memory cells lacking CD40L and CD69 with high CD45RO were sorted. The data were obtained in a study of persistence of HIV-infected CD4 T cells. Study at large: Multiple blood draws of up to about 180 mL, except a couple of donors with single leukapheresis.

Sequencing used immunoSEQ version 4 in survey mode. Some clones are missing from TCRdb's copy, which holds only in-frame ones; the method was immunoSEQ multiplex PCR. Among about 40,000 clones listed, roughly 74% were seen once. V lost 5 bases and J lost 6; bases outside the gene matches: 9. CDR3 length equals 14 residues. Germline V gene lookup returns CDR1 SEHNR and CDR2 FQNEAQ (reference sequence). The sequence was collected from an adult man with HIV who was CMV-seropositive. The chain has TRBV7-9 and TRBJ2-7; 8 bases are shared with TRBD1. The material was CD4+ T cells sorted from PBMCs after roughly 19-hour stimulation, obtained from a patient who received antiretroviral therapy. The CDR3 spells CASSTQGANSEQYF. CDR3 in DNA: TGTGCCAGCAGCACGCAGGGGGCGAATAGCGAGCAGTACTTC.